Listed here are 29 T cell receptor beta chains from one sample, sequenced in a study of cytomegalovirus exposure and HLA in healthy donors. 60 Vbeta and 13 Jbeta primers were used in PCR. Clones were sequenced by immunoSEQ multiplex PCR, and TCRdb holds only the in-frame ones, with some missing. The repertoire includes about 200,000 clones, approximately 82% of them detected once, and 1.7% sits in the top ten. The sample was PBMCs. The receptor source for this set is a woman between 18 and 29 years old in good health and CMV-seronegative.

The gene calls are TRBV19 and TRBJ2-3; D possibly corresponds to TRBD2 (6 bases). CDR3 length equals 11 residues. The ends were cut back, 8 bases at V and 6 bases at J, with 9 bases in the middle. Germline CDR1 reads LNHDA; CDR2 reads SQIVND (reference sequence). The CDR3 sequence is CASRGWDTQYF. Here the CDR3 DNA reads TGTGCCAGTCGGGGGTGGGATACGCAGTATTTT.

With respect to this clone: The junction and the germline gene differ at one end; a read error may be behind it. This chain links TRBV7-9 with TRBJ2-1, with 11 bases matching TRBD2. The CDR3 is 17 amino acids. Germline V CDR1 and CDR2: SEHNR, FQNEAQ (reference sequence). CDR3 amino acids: CSSSLKTSGSFYNEQFF. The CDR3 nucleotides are TGTTCCAGCAGCTTAAAAACTAGCGGGAGCTTTTACAATGAGCAGTTCTTC.

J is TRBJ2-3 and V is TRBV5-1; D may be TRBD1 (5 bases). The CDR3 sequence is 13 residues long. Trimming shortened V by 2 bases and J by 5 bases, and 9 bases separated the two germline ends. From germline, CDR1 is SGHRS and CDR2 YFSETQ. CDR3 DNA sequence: TGCGCCAGCAGCTTAGGGGTCCGAGATACGCAGTATTTT. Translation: CASSLGVRDTQYF.

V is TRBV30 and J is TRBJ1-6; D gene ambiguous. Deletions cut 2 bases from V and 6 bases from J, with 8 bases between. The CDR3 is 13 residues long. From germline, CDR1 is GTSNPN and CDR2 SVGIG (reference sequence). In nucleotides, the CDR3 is TGTGCCTGGAGTCTGCGGGTTAATTCACCCCTCCACTTT. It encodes CAWSLRVNSPLHF.

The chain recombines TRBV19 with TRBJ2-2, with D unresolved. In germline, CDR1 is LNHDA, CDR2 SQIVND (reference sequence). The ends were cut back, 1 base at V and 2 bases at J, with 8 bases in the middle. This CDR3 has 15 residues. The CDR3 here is CASSIAGRNTGELFF. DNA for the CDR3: TGTGCCAGTAGTATAGCAGGCAGAAACACCGGGGAGCTGTTTTTT.

CDR3 amino acids: CATYHRGSNYGYTF. The CDR3 DNA reads as TGTGCCACCTACCACAGGGGAAGTAACTATGGCTACACCTTC. J is TRBJ1-2 and V is TRBV7-9, with 7 nucleotides matching TRBD1. J gave up 1 base and V 10 bases, and 9 bases lay outside the gene matches. The CDR3 is 14 amino acids. The germline CDR1 and CDR2 sequences are SEHNR and FQNEAQ (reference sequence).

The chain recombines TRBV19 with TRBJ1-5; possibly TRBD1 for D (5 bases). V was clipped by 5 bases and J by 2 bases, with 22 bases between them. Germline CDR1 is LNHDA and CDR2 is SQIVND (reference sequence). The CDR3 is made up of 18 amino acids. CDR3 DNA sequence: TGTGCCAGTAGTTGGGGGGAGACATTGCGGGGCGGCAATCAGCCCCAGCATTTT. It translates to CASSWGETLRGGNQPQHF.

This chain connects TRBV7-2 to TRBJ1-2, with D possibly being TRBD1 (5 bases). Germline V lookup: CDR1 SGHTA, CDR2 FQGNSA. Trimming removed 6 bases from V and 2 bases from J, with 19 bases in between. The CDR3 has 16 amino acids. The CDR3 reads CASSGGRGERNYGYTF. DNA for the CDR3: TGTGCCAGCAGTGGCGGGCGGGGGGAGAGGAACTATGGCTACACCTTC.

The CDR3 protein is CASSLGFARGRGLTIGYTF. The CDR3 region has the DNA TGTGCCAGCAGCTTAGGTTTTGCGAGGGGGCGAGGACTGACTATCGGCTACACCTTC. The J gene is TRBJ1-2, the V gene TRBV7-2, with 7 nucleotides matching TRBD1. The V gene end was trimmed by 1 base and the J gene end by 8 bases; junction bases not matched to a gene: 22. The germline V gene has CDR1 SGHTA and CDR2 FQGNSA. This CDR3 is 19 amino acids long.

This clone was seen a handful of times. CDR3 DNA sequence: TGCGCCAGCAGCCAAGAAGGGGGAACCTACAATGAGCAGTTCTTC. The encoded protein is CASSQEGGTYNEQFF. V and J are TRBV4-1 and TRBJ2-1; maybe TRBD1 (6 bases). This CDR3 has 15 residues. CDR1 is MGHRA, CDR2 YSYEKL, per germline. V lost 0 bases to trimming and J lost 2 bases, with 8 bases between them.

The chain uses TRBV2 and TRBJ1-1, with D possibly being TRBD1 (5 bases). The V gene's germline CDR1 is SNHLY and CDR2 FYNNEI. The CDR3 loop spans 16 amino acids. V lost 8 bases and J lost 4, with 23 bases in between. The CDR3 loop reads CASSFPHGWGGTEAFF. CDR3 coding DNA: TGTGCCAGCTCCTTCCCCCACGGGTGGGGGGGCACTGAAGCTTTCTTT.

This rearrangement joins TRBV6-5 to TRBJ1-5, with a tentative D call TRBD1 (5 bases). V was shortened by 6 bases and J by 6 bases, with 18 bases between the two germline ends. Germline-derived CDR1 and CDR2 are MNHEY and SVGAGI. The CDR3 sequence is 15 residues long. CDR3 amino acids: CASSLMQGFGQPQHF. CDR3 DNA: TGTGCCAGCAGCTTAATGCAGGGATTCGGTCAGCCCCAGCATTTT.

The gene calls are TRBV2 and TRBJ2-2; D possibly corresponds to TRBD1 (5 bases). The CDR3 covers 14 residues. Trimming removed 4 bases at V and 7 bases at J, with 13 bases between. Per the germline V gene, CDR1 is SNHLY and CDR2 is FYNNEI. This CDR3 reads CASSVGRVSGELFF. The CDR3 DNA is TGTGCCAGCAGTGTCGGCAGGGTGAGCGGGGAGCTGTTTTTT.

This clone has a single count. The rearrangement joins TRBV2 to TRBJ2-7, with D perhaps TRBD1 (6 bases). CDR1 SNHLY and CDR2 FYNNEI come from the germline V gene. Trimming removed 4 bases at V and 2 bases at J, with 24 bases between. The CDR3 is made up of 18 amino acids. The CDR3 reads CASSAPGAPEGRAYEQYV. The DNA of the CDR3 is TGTGCCAGCAGTGCTCCAGGGGCCCCAGAGGGTCGGGCCTACGAGCAGTACGTC.

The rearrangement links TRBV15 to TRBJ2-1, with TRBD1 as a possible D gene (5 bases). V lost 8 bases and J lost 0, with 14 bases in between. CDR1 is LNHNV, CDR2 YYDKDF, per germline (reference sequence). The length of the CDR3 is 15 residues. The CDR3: CATSPREVSYNEQFF. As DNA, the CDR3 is TGTGCCACCTCCCCCAGGGAAGTCTCCTACAATGAGCAGTTCTTC. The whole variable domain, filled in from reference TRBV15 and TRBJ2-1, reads DAMVIQNPRYQVTQFGKPVTLSCSQTLNHNVMYWYQQKSSQAPKLLFHYYDKDFNNEADTPDNFQSRRPNTSFCFLDIRSPGLGDTAMYLCATSPREVSYNEQFFGPGTRLTVL.

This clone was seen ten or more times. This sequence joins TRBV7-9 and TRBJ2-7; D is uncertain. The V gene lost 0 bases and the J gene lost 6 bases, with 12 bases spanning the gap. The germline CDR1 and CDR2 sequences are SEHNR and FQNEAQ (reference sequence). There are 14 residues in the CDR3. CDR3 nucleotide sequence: TGTGCCAGCAGCTTAGCGTCTATGTCCGTCGAGCAGTACTTC. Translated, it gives CASSLASMSVEQYF. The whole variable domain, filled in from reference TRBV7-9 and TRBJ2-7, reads DTGVSQNPRHKITKRGQNVTFRCDPISEHNRLYWYRQTLGQGPEFLTYFQNEAQLEKSRLLSDRFSAERPKGSFSTLEIQRTEQGDSAMYLCASSLASMSVEQYFGPGTRLTVT.

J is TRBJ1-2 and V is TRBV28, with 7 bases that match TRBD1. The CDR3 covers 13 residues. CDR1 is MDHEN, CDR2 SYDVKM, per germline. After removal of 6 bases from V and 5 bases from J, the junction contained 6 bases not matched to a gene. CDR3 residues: CASRKIQGYGYTF. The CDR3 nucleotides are TGTGCCAGCAGGAAAATACAGGGGTATGGCTACACCTTC.

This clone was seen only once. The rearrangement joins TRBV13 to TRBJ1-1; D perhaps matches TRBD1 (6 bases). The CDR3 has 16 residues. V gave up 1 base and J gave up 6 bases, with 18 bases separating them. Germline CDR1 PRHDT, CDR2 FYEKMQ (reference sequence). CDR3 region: CASSLVSGHRASEAFF. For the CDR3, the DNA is TGTGCCAGCAGCTTAGTGTCGGGACACCGAGCCTCTGAAGCTTTCTTT.

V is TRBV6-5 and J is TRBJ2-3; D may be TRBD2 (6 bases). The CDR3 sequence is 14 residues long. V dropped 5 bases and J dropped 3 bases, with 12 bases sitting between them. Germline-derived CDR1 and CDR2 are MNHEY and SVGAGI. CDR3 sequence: CASSLRDSTDTQYF. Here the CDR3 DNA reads TGTGCCAGCAGTCTACGGGACTCTACAGATACGCAGTATTTT.

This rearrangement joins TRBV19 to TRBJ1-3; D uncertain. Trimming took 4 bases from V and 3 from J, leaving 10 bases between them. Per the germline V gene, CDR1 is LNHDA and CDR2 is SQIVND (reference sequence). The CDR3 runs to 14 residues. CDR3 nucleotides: TGTGCCAGTAGTACCGGGGAGAGTGGAAACACCATATATTTT. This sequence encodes CASSTGESGNTIYF.

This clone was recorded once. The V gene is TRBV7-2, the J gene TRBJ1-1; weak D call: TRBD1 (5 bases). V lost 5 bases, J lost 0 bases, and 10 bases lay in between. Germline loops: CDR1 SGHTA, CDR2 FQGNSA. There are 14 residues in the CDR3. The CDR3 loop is CASSPDIMNTEAFF. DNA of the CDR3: TGTGCCAGCAGCCCGGACATCATGAACACTGAAGCTTTCTTT.

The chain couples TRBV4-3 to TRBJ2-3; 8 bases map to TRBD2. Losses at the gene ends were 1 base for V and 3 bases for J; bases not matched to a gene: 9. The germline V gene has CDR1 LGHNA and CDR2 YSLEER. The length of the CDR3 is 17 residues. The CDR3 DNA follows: TGCGCCAGCAGCCAAGCTCGATTCGGGAGGGGGACAGATACGCAGTATTTT. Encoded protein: CASSQARFGRGTDTQYF.

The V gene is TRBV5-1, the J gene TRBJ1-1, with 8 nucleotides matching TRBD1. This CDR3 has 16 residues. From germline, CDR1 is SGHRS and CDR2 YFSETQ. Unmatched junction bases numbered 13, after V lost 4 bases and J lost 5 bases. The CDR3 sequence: CASSQGQGGIGTEAFF. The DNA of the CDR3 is TGCGCCAGCAGCCAAGGACAGGGTGGGATCGGGACTGAAGCTTTCTTT.

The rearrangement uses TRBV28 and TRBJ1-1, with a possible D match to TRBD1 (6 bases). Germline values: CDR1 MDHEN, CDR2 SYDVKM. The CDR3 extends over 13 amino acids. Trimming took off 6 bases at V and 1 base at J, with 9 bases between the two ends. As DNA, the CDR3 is TGTGCCAGCAGCCTGGGACAGAACACTGAAGCTTTCTTT. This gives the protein CASSLGQNTEAFF.

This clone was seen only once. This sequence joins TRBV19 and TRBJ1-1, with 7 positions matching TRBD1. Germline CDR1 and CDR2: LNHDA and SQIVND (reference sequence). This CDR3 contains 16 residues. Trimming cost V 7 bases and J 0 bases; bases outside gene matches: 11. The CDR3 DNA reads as TGTGCCAGTAAGACCGACAGGGCGTTCATGAACACTGAAGCTTTCTTT. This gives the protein CASKTDRAFMNTEAFF.

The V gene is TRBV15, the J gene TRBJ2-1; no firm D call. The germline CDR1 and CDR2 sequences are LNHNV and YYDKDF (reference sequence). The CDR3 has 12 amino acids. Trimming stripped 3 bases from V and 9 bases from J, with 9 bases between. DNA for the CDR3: TGTGCCACCAGCAGCGGAGCCGGTGAGCAGTTCTTC. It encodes CATSSGAGEQFF.

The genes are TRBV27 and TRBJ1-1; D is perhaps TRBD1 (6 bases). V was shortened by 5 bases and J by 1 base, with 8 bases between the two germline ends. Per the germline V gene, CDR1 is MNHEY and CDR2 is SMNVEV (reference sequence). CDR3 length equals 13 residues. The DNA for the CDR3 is TGTGCCAGCAGTACGACAGGGAACACTGAAGCTTTCTTT. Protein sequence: CASSTTGNTEAFF.

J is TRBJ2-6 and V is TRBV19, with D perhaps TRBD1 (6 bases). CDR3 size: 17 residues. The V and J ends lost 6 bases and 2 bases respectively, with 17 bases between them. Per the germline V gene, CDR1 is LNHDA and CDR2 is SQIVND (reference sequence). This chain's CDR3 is CASSLDRKSTGANVLTF. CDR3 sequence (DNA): TGTGCCAGTAGCTTAGACAGGAAAAGCACTGGGGCCAACGTCCTGACTTTC.

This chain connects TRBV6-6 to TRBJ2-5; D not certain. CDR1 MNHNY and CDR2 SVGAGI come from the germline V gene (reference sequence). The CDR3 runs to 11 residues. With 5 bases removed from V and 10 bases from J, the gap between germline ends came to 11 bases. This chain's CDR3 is CASSLAGLQYF. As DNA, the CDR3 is TGTGCCAGCAGTCTTGCTGGGCTCCAGTACTTC.